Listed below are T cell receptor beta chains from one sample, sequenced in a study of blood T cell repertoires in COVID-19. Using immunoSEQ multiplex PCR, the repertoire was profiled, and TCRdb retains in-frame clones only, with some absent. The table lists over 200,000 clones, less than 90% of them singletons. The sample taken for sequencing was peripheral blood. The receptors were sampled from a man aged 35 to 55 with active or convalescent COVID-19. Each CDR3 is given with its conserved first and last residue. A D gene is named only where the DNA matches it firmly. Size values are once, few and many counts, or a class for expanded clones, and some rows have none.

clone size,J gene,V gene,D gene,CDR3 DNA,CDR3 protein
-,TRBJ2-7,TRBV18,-,TGTGCCAGCTCCCGACCCTCGGGGTCCTACGAGCAGTACTTC,CASSRPSGSYEQYF
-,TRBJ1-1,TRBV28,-,TGTGCCAGCAGTCTCAGACAGAACACTGAAGCTTTCTTT,CASSLRQNTEAFF
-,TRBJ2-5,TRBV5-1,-,TGCGCCAGCAGGACGAGGCCGGTTCAAGAGACCCAGTACTTC,CASRTRPVQETQYF
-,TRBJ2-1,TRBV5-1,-,TGCGCCAGCAGCTTGGGGGCAGGCAATGAGCAGTTCTTC,CASSLGAGNEQFF
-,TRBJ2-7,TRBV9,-,TGTGCCAGCAGCCGGCACAGGGTTGAAGATACCTACGAGCAGTACTTC,CASSRHRVEDTYEQYF
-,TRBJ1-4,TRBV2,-,TGTGCCAGCAGGAGAGAAGTAGGGGGAGATGAAAAACTGTTTTTT,CASRREVGGDEKLFF
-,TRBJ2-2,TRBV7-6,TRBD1,TGTGCCAGCAGCGCAAGCCGGGACAGTAGGGACGGGGAGCTGTTTTTT,CASSASRDSRDGELFF
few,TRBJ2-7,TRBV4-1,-,TGCGCCAGCAGCCAAGTTCTTACAGGGAGCAGCGAGCAGTACTTC,CASSQVLTGSSEQYF
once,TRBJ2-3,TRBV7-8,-,TGTGCCAGCAGCTTAGTAGTATCGGATACGCAGTATTTT,CASSLVVSDTQYF
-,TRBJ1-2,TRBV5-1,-,TGCGCCAGCAGCACAGACCGAAGATCCTATGGCTACACCTTC,CASSTDRRSYGYTF
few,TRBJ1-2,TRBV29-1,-,TGCAGCGTAGTACGAGAGCATGGCTACACCTTC,CSVVREHGYTF
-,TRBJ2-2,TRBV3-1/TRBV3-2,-,TGTGCCAGCAGCCGGGGACATTCGAACACCGGGGAGCTGTTTTTT,CASSRGHSNTGELFF
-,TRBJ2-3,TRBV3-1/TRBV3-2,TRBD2,TGTGCCAGCAGCCAGTGGCTAGCGGAATACACAGATACGCAGTATTTT,CASSQWLAEYTDTQYF
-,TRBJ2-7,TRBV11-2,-,TGTGCCAGCAGCTTAGATCTGGGGGGAAGGAGGCAGTACTTC,CASSLDLGGRRQYF